This T cell receptor (beta chain) is drawn from a study of blood T cell repertoires in COVID-19. As for the study in general: Acute and convalescent COVID-19 specimens originated in the United States, Italy and Spain.

Original processing methods: Reference gene primer amplification gave estimated nucleated cell counts. Measured with immunoSEQ multiplex PCR; TCRdb has only the in-frame clones, and not every one. D and trimming come from the DNA, and the V and J calls and clone size come from that table. The table has some 250,000 clones, 86% seen once. Participant reports of clinical history set cohort assignment. Trimming stripped 3 bases from V and 5 bases from J, with 12 bases between. Germline V gene data show CDR1 as LNHNV and CDR2 as YYDKDF (reference sequence). This CDR3 comprises 14 residues. The specimen was PBMCs or T cells enriched from blood (not recorded which). The TCR comes from a young man who had recovered from COVID-19. The rearrangement uses TRBV15 and TRBJ2-3, with a possible D match to TRBD2 (5 bases). The CDR3 reads CATSSEIEGDTQYF. For the CDR3, the DNA is TGTGCCACCAGCAGTGAGATTGAGGGAGATACGCAGTATTTT.